This is a list of T cell receptor beta chains from one sample in a study of blood T cells in healthy people across ages. TCRdb redid the calling of the 5' RACE reads with MiXCR, one entry per CDR3 protein. The top ten hold 2.1% of the sample, which has about 1.8 million distinct CDR3 sequences, around half seen once. Sequenced sample: blood. These receptors all come from a woman in her thirties or forties in good health. The conserved cysteine and the conserved F or W are not part of the CDR3 here. Rows give clone size only sometimes, using once, few, many, or a class for an expanded clone.

9,.,TRBV2,TRBJ2-1,ARKWGNEQF
13,.,TRBV6-5,TRBJ2-1,ASSYMGVTYNEQF
13,.,TRBV6-5,.,ASSYLPGVQETQF
13,.,TRBV7-2,TRBJ1-5,ASSLSWASNQPQH
13,.,TRBV6-6,TRBJ2-1,ASIAGQGAFDEQF
12,once,TRBV7-2,TRBJ2-1,ASSSRTLFYEQF
12,.,TRBV9,TRBJ2-3,ASSVGDFTDTQY
18,.,TRBV12-3/TRBV12-4,TRBJ2-1,ASSLMQNPTSGGRKGEQF
13,.,TRBV4-3,TRBJ1-2,ASSPGGQAACGYT
13,once,TRBV7-8,TRBJ2-1,ASSYRTASSYEQF
13,.,TRBV5-4,TRBJ2-3,ASSYRQGNLDTQY
14,.,TRBV7-2,TRBJ2-1,ASSARPRGYYNEQF
13,once,TRBV12-3/TRBV12-4,TRBJ2-1,ASTLVGRSYNEQF
12,.,TRBV4-1,TRBJ2-7,ASSTREGRDEQY
11,.,TRBV28,TRBJ2-7,ASSLTLAYEQY
11,.,TRBV7-2,TRBJ2-1,ASIEKGHNEQF
13,.,TRBV7-9,TRBJ2-7,ASSYPRTGSHEQY
13,.,TRBV4-1,TRBJ2-1,ASSTRDGPYNKQF
12,.,TRBV4-1,TRBJ2-5,ASSQVLGQETQY
11,.,TRBV6-1,TRBJ1-5,ASSDRDYQPQH
10,once,TRBV4-3,TRBJ2-3,ASSQDWKTQY
11,.,TRBV20-1,TRBJ2-1,SASSGGWNEQF
9,.,TRBV20-1,TRBJ2-3,SAGPQGTQY
13,.,TRBV18,TRBJ1-6,ASSRQGAFNSPLH
14,.,TRBV20-1,TRBJ2-7,SARDSGGGRGYEQY
12,.,TRBV13,TRBJ2-3,ASSLWGGADTQY
11,many,TRBV12-3/TRBV12-4,TRBJ2-7,ASSDRGQAEQY